The source of this T cell receptor (beta chain) is a study of beta chain features in type 1 diabetes (dated by TCRdb to 2017 to 2018). Background for the entire study: Mean age, gender distribution, total cell number and subset yield were not different between patients and healthy donors. Regulatory and stem cell-like memory subsets were obtained from only 8 patients and about eight healthy donors, while naive and central memory subsets were obtained from all 30 or so donors. The study compared the TCRB repertoires of sorted circulating CD4+ T cell subsets in recently diagnosed type 1 diabetes patients with those in matched healthy donors. A total of 85 million to 140 million sorted cells were examined across all samples, and a strong correlation was observed between cell number per subset and RNA yield. What the study reported, not specific to this receptor: Because cDNA rather than genomic DNA was sequenced, highly expressing activated cells could have been over-represented, although no difference in activation and CD3 levels was found between groups. Only small numbers of individuals were included in the HLA sub-analyses, which left unresolved whether HLA type had any influence on TCRB rearrangement. Naive, central memory and regulatory TCRB repertoires appeared more similar among patients than among healthy donors. Shorter templates might have been favored by PCR, but patient and control samples were amplified and corrected together, so both groups would have been affected equally by any skew. At VDJ recombination sites, patients with type 1 diabetes made fewer insertions and deleted more nucleotides, a pattern implying thymic rearrangement abnormalities. Type 1 diabetes patients showed a moderate but significant shortening of TCRB CDR3 length in all four CD4+ subsets.

The entire isolated RNA was reverse transcribed using the High Capacity cDNA Reverse Transcription Kit, and thus expressed TCRB transcripts were sequenced. Deep immunoSEQ sequencing was performed on naive, central memory and regulatory T cell samples, with an average of about 3.6 million total reads per sample. After sorted cells were lysed in RLT buffer, RNA was extracted with DNase-treated RNeasy Micro or Mini kits, with the choice depending on cell number. Each cell subset was processed separately to prevent cross-contamination, with patient and healthy donor samples processed together. The immunoSEQ multiplex PCR was used to amplify TCRB sequences from cDNA, yielding 87-bp fragments that span the CDR3 region. The amplicons were sequenced using the Illumina HiSeq platform. For the original study's pipeline: PCR bias was corrected computationally using synthetic template baselines, and reads within Hamming distance 2 were collapsed, with unmergeable singletons discarded. Reads were aligned to IMGT to assign V, D and J genes, CDR3 length, and insertions or deletions at six rearrangement sites. Within each subset, clonotype counts were normalized to sorted cell number, and only after that were true diversity and Gini coefficients computed with the tcR R package. The overlap coefficient, calculated on TCRB nucleotide sequences, was used to measure repertoire sharing. The clones in this table, taken by TCRdb from immuneACCESS, are in-frame only. Not every clone is retained; where verified, under half of the shortfall comes from an unresolved V gene, and the cause of the rest is unknown. D and trimming were read from the DNA, whereas the V and J calls and clone size are those reported in that table. The sample includes about 320,000 clones, with 13% to 15% observed a single time. The leading ten clones occupy over 5.5% of the sample.

From each donor, a single peripheral blood sample of approximately 0.11 L on average was drawn into heparinised tubes. Using a panel that included CD45RO, CCR7, CD25, CD127, CD95 and CD27, naive, central memory, regulatory and stem cell-like memory CD4+ T cells were sorted on a BD FACSAria II. Purity was above 95% for every sorted population. PBMCs were isolated right away by Lymphoprep density gradient centrifugation and were stained directly, without culture. Samples were stained and sorted in pairs, with one healthy donor and one patient per experiment, so that batch effects were minimized. A note on this clone: What this receptor recognizes is not known. Qualities for individual bases were not recorded, and no much larger clone is one base off.

The source of this sequence is a man younger than 45 in good health. Sequenced sample: central memory CD4+ T cells from blood.

The CDR3 sequence is CASSNRQGVDTEAFF. DNA sequence: TGTGCCAGCAGCAACCGACAGGGAGTTGACACTGAAGCTTTCTTT. The rearranged chain carries TRBV7-3 and TRBJ1-1, with TRBD1 identical over 7 junction bases. The CDR3 runs 15 amino acids, cysteine and phenylalanine included. CDR3 DNA is the only sequence kept; it has 45 bases, read in frame from the first base. Trimming leaves V shorter by 5 bases and J shorter by 3 bases, with the junction holding 9 bases beyond the gene matches. CDR1 and CDR2 were assigned from the germline V gene as SGHTA and FQGTGA.